The following is a T cell receptor beta chain sequence with its context. What it recognizes is unknown. V was trimmed by 8 bases and J by 0 bases, leaving 7 bases between them. Germline V CDR1 and CDR2: MGHDK, SYGVNS. The CDR3 is 12 amino acids. TCR beta CDR3 sequences were amplified from RNA transcripts. A first-round RT-PCR of the TCR CDR3 used the HTBI primer set. TCRdb itself ran the multiplex PCR reads through MiXCR, one entry per CDR3 protein. The sample consists of about 570,000 distinct CDR3 sequences, around 46% of them appearing once. This specimen comes from a study of T cells in Graves' hyperthyroidism and ophthalmopathy. Notes on the study in general: Progression to ophthalmopathy was predicted a median of approximately 6.4 months early. Expanded thyroid clonotypes (above 0.001) were mostly also found in blood.

The chain uses TRBV25-1 and TRBJ1-2, with D perhaps matching TRBD1 (5 bases). Source material: peripheral blood or thyroid tissue (not recorded which). The TCR sequence derives from an adult woman with Graves' disease, either hyperthyroidism or ophthalmopathy (not recorded which). CDR3 DNA: TGTGCCAGCTGGGACGCTAACTATGGCTACACCTTC. Protein product: CASWDANYGYTF.